The T cell receptor (beta chain) under discussion was sequenced for a study of OX40 agonist ivuxolimab in advanced cancers. With respect to the entire study: Ivuxolimab was a fully human IgG2 agonistic monoclonal antibody targeting the costimulatory receptor OX40 (CD134). The dose-escalation cohort was 82.7% male with a mean age of about 65 years, ranging from roughly 20 to 80. Prior anti-PD-1, anti-PD-L1 or anti-CTLA-4 therapy was permitted, and less than 45% of dose-escalation patients had received checkpoint inhibitors. Of the approximately 50 patients in dose escalation, about 20 had hepatocellular carcinoma, some 15 had melanoma, 9 had renal cell carcinoma and 9 had head and neck cancer. Three dose-escalation patients achieved partial responses, one with hepatocellular carcinoma and two with cutaneous melanoma. The monotherapy dose-escalation portion (N of about 50 patients) of the phase I ivuxolimab trial is reported in the paper. The purpose of peripheral TCRbeta sequencing was to test whether ivuxolimab changed TCR sequence diversity and led to clonal T-cell expansion. Intravenous ivuxolimab was administered to patients every 2 weeks at six dose levels: 0.01, 0.1, 0.3, 1.5, 3 and 10 mg/kg.

This clone occurred a few times. Its cognate antigen has yet to be identified. There are no base qualities to consult, and no much larger clone falls within one base. From its cysteine to its phenylalanine, the CDR3 spans 14 amino acids. Here the CDR3 DNA is all that survives: 42 bases in frame from base 1. V lost 3 bases and J lost 5 bases; the stretch between them is 13 bases long. CDR1 and CDR2 (KGHSH, LQKENI) derive from the germline V gene. Patients with autoimmune disease history or receiving systemic immunosuppression were excluded from the trial. Peripheral blood for TCR sequencing was drawn from every dose cohort at baseline, at cycle 4 day 1 and at cycle 7 day 1. Samples came from an open-label, multicenter, first-in-human phase I dose-escalation trial of ivuxolimab. Adults with locally advanced or metastatic head and neck squamous cell, hepatocellular, melanoma or renal cell carcinoma were enrolled in the trial. CD4+ and CD8+ T cells were sorted separately from peripheral blood before TCR sequencing.

Beyond this particular receptor, the publication reports: After ivuxolimab, more expanded clones were found on average in CD8+ T cells than in CD4+ T cells. Antigen specificity was not determined for the clonally expanded peripheral T cells. Clonal expansion of both CD4+ and CD8+ blood T cells was observed from baseline to week 6 at doses 0.1 to 3.0 mg/kg. In the 0.1-3.0 mg/kg groups, partial responders were among the patients with the lowest normalized peripheral clonal expansion, particularly in CD8+ T cells. Low levels of normalized T-cell clonal expansion were also shown by some nonresponding patients.

To sequence the TCRbeta CDR3 region, genomic DNA was isolated from the sorted cells. The immunoSEQ Assay was used for sequencing of TCRbeta CDR3 regions. In TCRdb, the immuneACCESS table is reduced to in-frame sequences with V and J assigned. These tables do not hold every clone; where another copy was compared, an unresolved V gene accounts for under half, and the others remain unexplained. The sample table shows roughly 33,000 clones, and over 60% are seen once. About a fifth of the sample goes to the ten largest clones. Sequenced material: CD4+ or CD8+ T cells sorted from blood, taken in a trial of the OX40 agonist ivuxolimab. This TCR derives from an adult with an advanced solid tumor such as melanoma, head and neck, liver or kidney cancer. Rearrangement joined TRBV18 to TRBJ1-1, with a weak D call of TRBD1 (6 bases match). CDR3 reads: CASSPPRGRTEAFF. The sequenced DNA is TGTGCCAGCTCACCCCCCCGGGGGCGGACTGAAGCTTTCTTT.